This is a list of T cell receptor beta chains from one sample in a study of identical twins. TCRdb used MiXCR to reprocess the 5' RACE reads, holding one entry per CDR3 protein. The sample has some 1,600,000 distinct CDR3 sequences, around 33% seen once. The specimen sequenced was cord blood. The receptors stem from a newborn girl in good health. The CDR3 runs from the conserved cysteine through the conserved F or W. D genes are given only for firm matches. Where a row states a size, it is once, few, many or the class of an expanded clone; other rows omit it.

size	V	J	D	CDR3	DNA
-	TRBV14	TRBJ2-3	-	CASSHHGSGRTDTQYF	TGTGCCAGCAGCCACCACGGCTCCGGCCGCACAGATACGCAGTATTTT
-	TRBV29-1	TRBJ2-1	TRBD2	CSVESTREVYSEQFF	TGCAGCGTTGAGTCAACGCGGGAGGTCTACAGTGAGCAGTTCTTC
once	TRBV6-5	TRBJ1-2	TRBD1	CASRSGQGAYYGYTF	TGTGCCAGCAGATCGGGACAGGGGGCCTACTATGGCTACACCTTC
-	TRBV4-1	TRBJ2-3	TRBD2	CASSQVAHSGARTDTQYF	TGCGCCAGCAGCCAAGTGGCCCATAGCGGGGCCCGCACAGATACGCAGTATTTT
many	TRBV4-2	TRBJ2-5	-	CASSQEGTAGIQETQYF	TGTGCCAGCAGCCAAGAAGGTACCGCAGGGATTCAGGAGACCCAGTACTTC
-	TRBV5-1	TRBJ2-7	-	CASGGTVPYNEQYF	TGCGCCAGCGGGGGGACTGTCCCCTACAATGAGCAGTACTTC
-	TRBV5-1	TRBJ2-7	-	CASSFGGTAYNEQYF	TGCGCCAGCAGCTTTGGCGGGACGGCCTACAATGAGCAGTACTTC
-	TRBV2	TRBJ2-1	TRBD1	CASFPGQVYNEQFF	TGTGCCAGCTTCCCGGGACAGGTATACAATGAGCAGTTCTTC
-	TRBV5-4	TRBJ1-1	TRBD1	CASSFPRDRGYTEAFF	TGTGCCAGCAGCTTTCCGCGGGACAGGGGGTACACTGAAGCTTTCTTT
once	TRBV6-2/TRBV6-3	TRBJ1-1	-	CASRPWGGTEAFF	TGTGCCAGCAGGCCTTGGGGGGGCACTGAAGCTTTCTTT
few	TRBV12-3/TRBV12-4	TRBJ1-4	-	CASSLLPGEGKLFF	TGTGCCAGCAGTTTGTTACCAGGGGAGGGGAAACTGTTTTTT
few	TRBV7-9	TRBJ1-4	-	CASSLRSLQQTTNEKLFF	TGTGCCAGCAGCTTAAGGTCTCTTCAGCAGACAACTAATGAAAAACTGTTTTTT
-	TRBV27	TRBJ1-6	-	CASSNRPYNSPLHF	TGTGCCAGCAGCAACAGGCCTTATAATTCACCCCTCCACTTT
-	TRBV20-1	TRBJ2-1	TRBD2	CGARDRGGGRYNEQFF	TGCGGTGCTAGAGATCGGGGCGGGGGAAGGTACAATGAGCAGTTCTTC
few	TRBV29-1	TRBJ1-1	-	CSVEDRIGLYDTEAFF	TGCAGCGTTGAAGATAGAATAGGGCTCTACGACACTGAAGCTTTCTTT
few	TRBV20-1	TRBJ2-4	-	CSARRGYPAKNIQYF	TGCAGTGCTAGGAGGGGGTATCCAGCCAAAAACATTCAGTACTTC
-	TRBV2	TRBJ2-7	TRBD1	CASSDVSGGSYEQYF	TGTGCCAGCAGTGACGTCTCAGGGGGATCCTACGAGCAGTACTTC
-	TRBV18	TRBJ2-1	TRBD2	CASSPAAGGLNEQFF	TGTGCCAGCTCACCAGCAGCGGGGGGGTTGAATGAGCAGTTCTTC
-	TRBV3-1	TRBJ2-7	TRBD2	CASSRSGGGTYEQYF	TGTGCCAGCAGCCGTTCGGGAGGGGGAACCTACGAGCAGTACTTC
few	TRBV29-1	TRBJ2-1	TRBD2	CSVPSSGNKYEQFF	TGCAGCGTGCCTTCTAGCGGGAACAAGTATGAGCAGTTCTTC
-	TRBV6-6	TRBJ2-1	TRBD2	CASSYQLAGGYNEQFF	TGTGCCAGCAGTTACCAACTAGCGGGGGGGTACAATGAGCAGTTCTTC
few	TRBV6-5	TRBJ2-4	TRBD1	CASSYSMGPQGAKNIQYF	TGTGCCAGCAGTTACTCGATGGGGCCACAGGGGGCCAAAAACATTCAGTACTTC
-	TRBV12-3/TRBV12-4	TRBJ1-2	-	CTSSFGPLRQSYGYTF	TGTACCAGCAGTTTCGGTCCCCTGCGCCAATCCTATGGCTACACCTTC
few	TRBV29-1	TRBJ1-1	-	CSVDRAGTEAFF	TGCAGCGTTGATCGGGCAGGCACTGAAGCTTTCTTT
few	TRBV4-1	TRBJ2-5	TRBD2	CASTDSGRRNEQYF	TGCGCCAGCACCGATAGCGGGAGAAGGAATGAGCAGTACTTC
-	TRBV20-1	TRBJ2-5	-	CSARDQVSGETQYF	TGCAGTGCTAGAGATCAGGTTTCGGGAGAGACCCAGTACTTC
few	TRBV20-1	TRBJ2-3	TRBD2	CNPSLGRLAGTDTQYF	TGCAACCCAAGTTTAGGTCGACTAGCGGGGACAGATACGCAGTATTTT
-	TRBV10-3	TRBJ1-4	-	CAISGDTTNEKLFF	TGTGCCATCAGTGGGGACACAACTAATGAAAAACTGTTTTTT
-	TRBV15	TRBJ2-1	TRBD1	CATSSSPGTAAHNEQFF	TGTGCCACCAGCAGCTCCCCCGGGACAGCCGCTCACAATGAGCAGTTCTTC
-	TRBV20-1	TRBJ2-7	TRBD2	CSAEEWVAGGEQYF	TGCAGTGCGGAAGAGTGGGTAGCGGGGGGCGAGCAGTACTTC
-	TRBV10-2	TRBJ1-2	-	CASSERRRAETYGYTF	TGCGCCAGCAGTGAGCGACGCAGGGCAGAAACCTATGGCTACACCTTC
-	TRBV27	TRBJ2-7	TRBD1	CASSSYTGGGRFGQYF	TGTGCCAGCAGTTCCTATACAGGGGGCGGGCGGTTCGGGCAGTACTTC
-	TRBV12-3/TRBV12-4	TRBJ1-5	TRBD1	CASSLSRDRDNQPQHF	TGTGCCAGCAGTTTGAGCCGGGACAGGGACAATCAGCCCCAGCATTTT
few	TRBV11-2	TRBJ1-2	-	CASSALGSNYGYTF	TGTGCCAGCAGCGCACTCGGGTCCAACTATGGCTACACCTTC
few	TRBV29-1	TRBJ2-1	-	CSVEYYSYNEQFF	TGCAGCGTTGAATACTACTCCTACAATGAGCAGTTCTTC
few	TRBV20-1	TRBJ2-1	-	CSAFEGREQFF	TGCAGTGCTTTTGAGGGGCGCGAGCAGTTCTTC
-	TRBV20-1	TRBJ2-1	TRBD2	CSATSGGKSYNEQFF	TGCAGTGCTACTAGCGGGGGGAAATCCTACAATGAGCAGTTCTTC
few	TRBV10-3	TRBJ2-7	TRBD1	CAISVKDRTVDEQYF	TGTGCCATCAGTGTAAAGGACAGGACTGTCGACGAGCAGTACTTC
-	TRBV28	TRBJ2-5	TRBD1	CASSQKGARGNKETQYF	TGTGCCAGCAGCCAAAAGGGGGCCAGGGGTAATAAGGAGACCCAGTACTTC
-	TRBV5-1	TRBJ2-5	TRBD1	CASSWATRTGVQYF	TGCGCCAGCAGCTGGGCAACCCGGACAGGGGTTCAGTACTTC
few	TRBV27	TRBJ1-1	-	CASTRKSFDTEAFF	TGTGCCAGCACCCGAAAAAGCTTCGACACTGAAGCTTTCTTT
-	TRBV27	TRBJ2-6	-	CAISLWGIGSGANVPTF	-
few	TRBV20-1	TRBJ2-1	TRBD2	CSARQPGLAGGPYNEQFF	TGCAGTGCTAGACAACCGGGACTAGCGGGAGGGCCGTACAATGAGCAGTTCTTC
-	TRBV3-1	TRBJ1-6	-	CASSQVDRQPNSSLHF	TGTGCCAGCAGCCAAGTCGATCGACAGCCTAATTCATCCCTCCACTTT
few	TRBV5-1	TRBJ2-1	-	CASSHGQLTYNEQFF	TGCGCCAGCAGCCACGGACAGTTAACCTACAATGAGCAGTTCTTC
-	TRBV4-1	TRBJ1-3	TRBD1	CASRQGGNSGNTIYF	TGCGCCAGCAGACAGGGGGGCAACTCTGGAAACACCATATATTTT
-	TRBV7-8	TRBJ2-7	-	CARSLDRNYEQYF	TGTGCCAGAAGTCTAGACAGAAACTACGAGCAGTACTTC
few	TRBV28	TRBJ1-2	-	CASSIRGLNYGYTF	TGTGCCAGCAGTATCAGGGGCCTTAACTATGGCTACACCTTC
-	TRBV25-1	TRBJ2-6	-	CASSEWGAGANVLTF	TGTGCCAGCAGTGAATGGGGGGCTGGGGCCAACGTCCTGACTTTC
few	TRBV25-1	TRBJ1-4	-	CASSVPSLATNEKLFF	TGTGCCAGCAGTGTACCCTCACTCGCAACTAATGAAAAACTGTTTTTT
-	TRBV12-3/TRBV12-4	TRBJ2-3	TRBD2	CASSGGASGGLTDTQYF	TGTGCCAGCAGCGGGGGGGCTAGCGGGGGTCTGACAGATACGCAGTATTTT
many	TRBV10-2	TRBJ2-3	-	CASSEHRGRTRILLGQYF	TGCGCCAGCAGTGAGCACAGGGGGAGGACTAGGATCCTTTTAGGGCAGTATTTT
-	TRBV28	TRBJ1-5	TRBD1	CASSPPRDRGNQPQHF	TGTGCCAGCAGTCCACCCCGGGACAGGGGAAATCAGCCCCAGCATTTT
-	TRBV15	TRBJ1-2	-	CATSRIPVRKDNYGYTF	TGTGCCACCAGCAGGATACCCGTCAGAAAGGATAACTATGGCTACACCTTC
-	TRBV6-5	TRBJ2-1	-	CARSLRTRYNEQFF	TGTGCCCGCAGCCTCAGGACGCGCTACAATGAGCAGTTCTTC
few	TRBV20-1	TRBJ2-1	TRBD2	CSASSAGGPTYNEQFF	TGCAGTGCTAGTAGTGCGGGGGGCCCTACCTACAATGAGCAGTTCTTC
-	TRBV6-1	TRBJ1-4	-	CATIRGVRTNEKLFF	TGTGCCACAATCAGGGGAGTACGAACTAATGAAAAACTGTTTTTT
many	TRBV5-1	TRBJ2-7	TRBD2	CASSQRGVYEQYF	TGCGCCAGTTCCCAGCGGGGGGTCTACGAGCAGTACTTC
-	TRBV4-1	TRBJ2-4	TRBD2	CASSQDQGGRAIAKNIQYF	TGCGCCAGCAGCCAAGATCAAGGCGGGAGGGCCATAGCCAAAAACATTCAGTACTTC
-	TRBV5-1	TRBJ2-7	-	CASSLGTDRSYEQYF	TGCGCCAGCAGCTTGGGGACGGACCGCTCCTACGAGCAGTACTTC